This entry concerns a single TCR beta chain. Its antigen remains unidentified. Over chemoradiotherapy, repertoires were sampled more than once. Assay: immunoSEQ multiplex PCR; the TCRdb copy retains only in-frame clones and omits some. The table lists 6,000 to 9,000 clones, 77% of them singletons. These data belong to a study of chemoradiotherapy in HPV16-positive cancers. Study outcomes and limitations: Candidate HPV-specific clones and E7-related TCR motifs grew in tumor during treatment. Functional assays defining HPV-specific T cells used only a couple of HPV16-positive patients.

Trimming pared 3 bases from V and 0 bases from J, leaving 8 bases between. This CDR3 spans 15 amino acids. Germline V CDR1 and CDR2: SNHLY, FYNNEI. This chain links TRBV2 with TRBJ2-2; D uncertain. This receptor was identified in a human donor with HPV-associated anogenital cancer. The specimen was collected from a patient who underwent chemoradiotherapy. In nucleotides, the CDR3 is TGTGCCAGCAGTGACGAACAGACGAACACCGGGGAGCTGTTTTTT. Translated, it gives CASSDEQTNTGELFF.